This TCR beta chain stems from a study of radiation and T cells in renal cell carcinoma. Note on this clone: Its antigen is as yet unknown.

Profiling relied on immunoSEQ multiplex PCR, and the TCRdb table lists in-frame clones only, not all of them. The sample has some 75,000 clones, roughly 82% seen once. Time point described: blood 2 weeks post-SBRT. Treatment: 15 Gy SBRT to primary tumor, nephrectomy 4 weeks later. Blood was sampled at baseline, 2 weeks and 4 weeks after SBRT. The tumor was a clear cell renal cell carcinoma. The ends lost 2 bases at V and 2 bases at J; junction bases unmatched: 5. CDR3 length equals 16 residues. Germline CDR1 reads MRHNA; CDR2 reads SNTAGT. Study-wide results and caveats: Top tumor clonotypes rose in blood 2 weeks post-radiation, then contracted. Baseline intratumoral clonotype presence is unknown without pretreatment biopsies.

V is TRBV6-4 and J is TRBJ2-3, with 9 bases aligning to TRBD2. The sequence was obtained from a man in his fifties or sixties with renal cell carcinoma. This material consisted of blood, taken from a patient whose treatment included radiotherapy and nephrectomy. For the CDR3, the DNA is TGTGCCAGCAGTGACACTGCGGGAGGGGTCACAGATACGCAGTATTTT. This gives the protein CASSDTAGGVTDTQYF.